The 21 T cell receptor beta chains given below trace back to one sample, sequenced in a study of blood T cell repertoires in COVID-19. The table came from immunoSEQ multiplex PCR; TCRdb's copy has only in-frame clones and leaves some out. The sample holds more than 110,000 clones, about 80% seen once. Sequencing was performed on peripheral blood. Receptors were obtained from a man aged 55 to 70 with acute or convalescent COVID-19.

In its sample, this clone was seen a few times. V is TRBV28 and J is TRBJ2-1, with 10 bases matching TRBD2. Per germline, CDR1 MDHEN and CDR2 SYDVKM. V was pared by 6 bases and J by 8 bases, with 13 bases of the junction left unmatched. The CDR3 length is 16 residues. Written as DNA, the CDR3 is TGTGCCAGCAGCCGCCCGGGGAGCGGGAGGGGCCATGAGCAGTTCTTC. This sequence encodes CASSRPGSGRGHEQFF.

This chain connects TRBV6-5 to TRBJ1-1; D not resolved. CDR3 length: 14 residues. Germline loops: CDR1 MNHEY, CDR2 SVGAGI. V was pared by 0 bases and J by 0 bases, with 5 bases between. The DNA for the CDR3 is TGTGCCAGCAGTTACTCGAGCGTGAACACTGAAGCTTTCTTT. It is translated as CASSYSSVNTEAFF.

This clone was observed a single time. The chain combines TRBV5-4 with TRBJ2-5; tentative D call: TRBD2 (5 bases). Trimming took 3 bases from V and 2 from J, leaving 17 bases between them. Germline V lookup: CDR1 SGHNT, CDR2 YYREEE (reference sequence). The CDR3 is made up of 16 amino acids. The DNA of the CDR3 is TGTGCCAGCAGCTCCCTAGGTGGGGAGAAGCAAGAGACCCAGTACTTC. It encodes CASSSLGGEKQETQYF.

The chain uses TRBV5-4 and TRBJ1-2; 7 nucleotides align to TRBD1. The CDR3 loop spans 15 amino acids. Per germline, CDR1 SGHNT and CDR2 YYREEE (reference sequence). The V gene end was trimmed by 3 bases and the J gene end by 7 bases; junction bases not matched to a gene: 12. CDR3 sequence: CASSSQGESGAGYTF. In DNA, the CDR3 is TGTGCCAGCAGCTCCCAGGGGGAGAGTGGGGCTGGCTACACCTTC.

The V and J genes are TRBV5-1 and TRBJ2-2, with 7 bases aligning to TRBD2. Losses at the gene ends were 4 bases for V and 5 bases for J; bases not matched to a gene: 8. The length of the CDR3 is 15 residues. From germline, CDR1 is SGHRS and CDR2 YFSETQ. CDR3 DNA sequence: TGCGCCAGCAGCGAAAAGCGGGGTCGGACCGGGGAGCTGTTTTTT. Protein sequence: CASSEKRGRTGELFF.

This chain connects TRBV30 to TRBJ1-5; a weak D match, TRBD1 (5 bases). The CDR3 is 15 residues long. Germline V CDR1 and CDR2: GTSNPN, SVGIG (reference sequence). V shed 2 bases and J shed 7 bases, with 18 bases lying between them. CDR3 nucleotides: TGTGCCTGGAGTCCCGGGGGGGTGGTCGTCCAGCCCCAGCATTTT. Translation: CAWSPGGVVVQPQHF.

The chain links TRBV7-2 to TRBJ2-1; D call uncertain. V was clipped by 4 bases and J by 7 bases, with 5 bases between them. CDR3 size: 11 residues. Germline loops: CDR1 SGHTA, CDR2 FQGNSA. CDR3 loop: CASSSLNEQFF. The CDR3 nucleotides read TGTGCCAGCAGCTCCTTGAATGAGCAGTTCTTC.

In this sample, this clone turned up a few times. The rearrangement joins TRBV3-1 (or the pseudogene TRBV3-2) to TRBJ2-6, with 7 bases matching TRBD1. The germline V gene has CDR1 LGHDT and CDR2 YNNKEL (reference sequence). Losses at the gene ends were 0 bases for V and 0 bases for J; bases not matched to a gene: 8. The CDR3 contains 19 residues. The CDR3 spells CASSQDPSGQFSGANVLTF. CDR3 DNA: TGTGCCAGCAGCCAAGATCCGTCGGGACAGTTCTCTGGGGCCAACGTCCTGACTTTC.

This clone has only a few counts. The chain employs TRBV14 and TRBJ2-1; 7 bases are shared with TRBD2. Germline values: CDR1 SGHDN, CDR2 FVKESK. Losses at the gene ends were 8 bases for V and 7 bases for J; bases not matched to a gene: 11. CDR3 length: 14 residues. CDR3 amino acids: CASGPRGSKNEQFF. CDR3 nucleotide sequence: TGTGCCAGCGGACCTCGCGGGAGTAAGAATGAGCAGTTCTTC.

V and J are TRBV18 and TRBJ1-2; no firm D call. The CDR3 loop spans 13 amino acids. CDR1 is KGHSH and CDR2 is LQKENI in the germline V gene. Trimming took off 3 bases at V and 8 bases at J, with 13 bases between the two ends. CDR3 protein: CASSPSFEFGYTF. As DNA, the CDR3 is TGTGCCAGCTCACCGTCATTTGAGTTCGGCTACACCTTC. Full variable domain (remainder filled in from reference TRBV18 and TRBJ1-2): NAGVMQNPRHLVRRRGQEARLRCSPMKGHSHVYWYRQLPEEGLKFMVYLQKENIIDESGMPKERFSAEFPKEGPSILRIQQVVRGDSAAYFCASSPSFEFGYTFGSGTRLTVV.

The CDR3 nucleotides are TGTGCCATCAGTCAGGGACAGGGGGGCCAGCCCCAGCATTTT. Translated: CAISQGQGGQPQHF. V usage is TRBV10-3 and J usage is TRBJ1-5; 11 bases are shared with TRBD1. This CDR3 is built from 14 residues. Germline-derived CDR1 and CDR2 are ENHRY and SYGVKD. The V segment lost 5 bases and the J segment 7 bases; nucleotides outside the gene matches: 4.

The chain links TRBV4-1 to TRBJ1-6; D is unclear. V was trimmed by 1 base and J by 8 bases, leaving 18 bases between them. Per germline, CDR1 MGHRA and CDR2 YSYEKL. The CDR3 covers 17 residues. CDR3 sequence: CASSQVLRGYDHSPLHF. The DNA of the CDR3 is TGCGCCAGCAGCCAAGTTCTGCGAGGGTACGACCATTCACCCCTCCACTTT.

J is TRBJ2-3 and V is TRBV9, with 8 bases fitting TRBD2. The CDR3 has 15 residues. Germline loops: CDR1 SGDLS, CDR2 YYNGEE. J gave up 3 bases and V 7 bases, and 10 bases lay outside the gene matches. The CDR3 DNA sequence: TGTGCCAGCGGGAGGACTAGCTCTTGGACAGATACGCAGTATTTT. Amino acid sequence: CASGRTSSWTDTQYF.

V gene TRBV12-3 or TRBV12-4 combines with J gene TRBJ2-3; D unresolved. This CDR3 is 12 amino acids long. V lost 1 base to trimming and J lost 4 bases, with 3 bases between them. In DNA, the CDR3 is TGTGCCAGCAGTTTAGTAGCAGATACGCAGTATTTT. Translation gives CASSLVADTQYF.

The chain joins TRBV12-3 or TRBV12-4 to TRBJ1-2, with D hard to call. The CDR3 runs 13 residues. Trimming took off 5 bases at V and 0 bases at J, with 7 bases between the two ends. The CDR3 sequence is CASSPQSNYGYTF. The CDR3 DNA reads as TGTGCCAGCAGTCCACAGTCTAACTATGGCTACACCTTC.

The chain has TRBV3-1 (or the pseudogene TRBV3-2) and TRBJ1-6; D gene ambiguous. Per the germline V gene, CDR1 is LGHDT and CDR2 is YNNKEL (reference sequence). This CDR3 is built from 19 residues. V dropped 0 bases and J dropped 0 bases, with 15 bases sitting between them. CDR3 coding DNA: TGTGCCAGCAGCCAAGATTTGGTCAGGTCAAGCTCCTATAATTCACCCCTCCACTTT. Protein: CASSQDLVRSSSYNSPLHF.

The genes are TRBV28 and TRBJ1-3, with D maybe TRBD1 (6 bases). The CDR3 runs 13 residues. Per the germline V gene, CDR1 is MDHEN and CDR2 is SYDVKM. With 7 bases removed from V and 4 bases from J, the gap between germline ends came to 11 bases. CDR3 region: CASTLRGGNTIYF. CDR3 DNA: TGTGCCAGCACCTTAAGGGGGGGAAACACCATATATTTT.

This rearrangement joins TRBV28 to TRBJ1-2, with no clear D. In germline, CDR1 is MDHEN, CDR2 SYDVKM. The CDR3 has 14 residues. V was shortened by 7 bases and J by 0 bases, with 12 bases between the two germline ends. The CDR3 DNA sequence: TGTGCCAGCACCAACGGGTGGGCTAACTATGGCTACACCTTC. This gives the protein CASTNGWANYGYTF.

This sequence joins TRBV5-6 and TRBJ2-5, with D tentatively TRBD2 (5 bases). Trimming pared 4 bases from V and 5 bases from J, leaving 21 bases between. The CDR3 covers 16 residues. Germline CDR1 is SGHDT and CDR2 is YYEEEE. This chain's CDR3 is CASSPVGRARGETQYF. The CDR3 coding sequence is TGTGCCAGCAGCCCCGTGGGAAGGGCCCGGGGTGAGACCCAGTACTTC.

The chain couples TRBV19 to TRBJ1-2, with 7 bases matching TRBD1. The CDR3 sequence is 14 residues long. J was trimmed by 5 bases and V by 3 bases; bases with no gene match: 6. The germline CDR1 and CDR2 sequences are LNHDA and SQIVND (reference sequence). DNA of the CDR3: TGTGCCAGTAGTATTTGGGACAGTCATTATGGCTACACCTTC. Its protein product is CASSIWDSHYGYTF.

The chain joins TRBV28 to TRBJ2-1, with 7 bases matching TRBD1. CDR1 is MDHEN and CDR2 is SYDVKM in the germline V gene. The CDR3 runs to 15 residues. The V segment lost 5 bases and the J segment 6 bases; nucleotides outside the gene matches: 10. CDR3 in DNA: TGTGCCAGCAGTGTAAACAGGGGTGGGATCAATGAGCAGTTCTTC. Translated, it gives CASSVNRGGINEQFF.